This T cell receptor beta chain was recovered during a study of T cells after yellow fever vaccination. Looking at the study overall: Low-cell-number fractions underwent preparation using SMART-Seq v4 Ultra Low Input.

The CDR3 spans 15 residues. Germline lookup yields CDR1 MNHEY and CDR2 SVGAGI. The V end was cut by 2 bases, the J end by 2 bases, with 12 bases between. Worth noting for this clonotype: Its target is unknown.

General observations from the study: A large majority of primary-vaccination clones showed up again after the booster (approximately 96% CD4, around 85% CD8).

UMIs and a universal primer site were added when TCR cDNA was made by 5'RACE template switching. Each CDR3 protein is one row after TCRdb ran MiXCR on the 5' RACE reads. Among around 350,000 distinct CDR3 sequences listed, around a tenth were seen once. The chain has TRBV6-5 and TRBJ1-1; D ambiguous. The sample in question was PBMCs, obtained on the day of the first yellow fever vaccination. This sequence originates from a man younger than 35 who received the YFV17D yellow fever vaccine. In DNA form, the CDR3 reads TGTGCCAGCAGTTACCCTAACTCACAAAACACTGAAGCTTTCTTT. Protein product: CASSYPNSQNTEAFF.